One and the same sample provided the 9 T cell receptor beta chains below, sequenced in a study of Ad26.COV2.S vaccination and SARS-CoV-2 variants. Profiling relied on immunoSEQ multiplex PCR, and the TCRdb table lists in-frame clones only, not all of them. The sample yields 350,000 to 450,000 clones, about 88% seen once. Treatment indicated: roughly 19 received Ad26.COV2.S at low or high dose, single or two shots; 5 received placebo; per-sample allocation not given. Sampling occurred on day 63 after the first vaccine or placebo injection. Sequences were derived from peripheral blood, sampled in a trial of Ad26.COV2.S vaccine versus placebo. The receptors stem from a person aged 18-60 years who received the Ad26.COV2.S COVID-19 vaccine or a placebo.

The chain combines TRBV29-1 with TRBJ2-7; D is ambiguous. The V gene lost 4 bases and the J gene lost 0 bases, with 13 bases spanning the gap. The CDR3 is 14 amino acids. Germline V gene data show CDR1 as SQVTM and CDR2 as ANQGSEA. CDR3 nucleotides: TGCAGCGTTGTAACGGCGAGATCCTCCTACGAGCAGTACTTC. This sequence encodes CSVVTARSSYEQYF.

The V gene is TRBV18, the J gene TRBJ1-1, with D perhaps matching TRBD1 (6 bases). The V end lost 5 bases, the J end lost 5 bases, and 12 bases lay between the germline ends. CDR3 size: 13 residues. Germline V gene lookup returns CDR1 KGHSH and CDR2 LQKENI. The DNA of the CDR3 is TGTGCCAGCTCAGGGGGGCATTTGACTGAAGCTTTCTTT. Its protein is CASSGGHLTEAFF.

V usage is TRBV28 and J usage is TRBJ2-7; perhaps D is TRBD1 or TRBD2 (7 bases each). Trimming cost V 5 bases and J 1 base, with 12 bases left between them. This CDR3 is 14 amino acids long. The germline V gene encodes CDR1 MDHEN and CDR2 SYDVKM. The CDR3 region has the DNA TGTGCCAGCAGTAGGGGGGGACAGTCCTACGAGCAGTACTTC. Translation gives CASSRGGQSYEQYF.

V usage is TRBV2 and J usage is TRBJ2-3; 11 bases map to TRBD1. Germline V gives CDR1 SNHLY, CDR2 FYNNEI. The CDR3 runs to 19 residues. V shed 1 base, J shed 7 bases, and the junction held 16 bases outside the gene matches. CDR3 region: CASSEEERNRDRGSYTQYF. CDR3 sequence (DNA): TGTGCCAGCAGTGAAGAGGAACGGAACCGGGACAGGGGGTCTTATACGCAGTATTTT.

The DNA for the CDR3 is TGTGCCAGCGGAGGGGGTCCCATGAACACTGAAGCTTTCTTT. It codes for CASGGGPMNTEAFF. This rearrangement joins TRBV28 to TRBJ1-1, with a weak D call TRBD1 (6 bases). This CDR3 has 14 residues. Germline CDR1 is MDHEN and CDR2 is SYDVKM. Trimming stripped 8 bases from V and 0 bases from J, with 13 bases between.

The V gene is TRBV7-2, the J gene TRBJ1-1; tentative D call: TRBD1 (6 bases). CDR3 length: 14 amino acids. V dropped 8 bases and J dropped 1 base, with 14 bases sitting between them. Germline assignment: CDR1 SGHTA and CDR2 FQGNSA. The CDR3 coding sequence is TGTGCCAGCGGACGGACAGCTTCGAACACTGAAGCTTTCTTT. Translating it yields CASGRTASNTEAFF.

V is TRBV12-3 or TRBV12-4 and J is TRBJ2-4, with 9 bases aligning to TRBD1. The CDR3 has 13 residues. Germline trimming cut 6 bases from V and 7 bases from J; bases unmatched to any gene: 4. The CDR3 region is CASRGTGSNIQYF. CDR3 DNA: TGTGCCAGCAGGGGGACAGGGTCTAACATTCAGTACTTC.

The rearrangement joins TRBV29-1 to TRBJ1-2; 9 bases fit TRBD1. Per germline, CDR1 SQVTM and CDR2 ANQGSEA. V shed 7 bases, J shed 4 bases, and the junction held 7 bases outside the gene matches. This CDR3 region has 13 residues. CDR3 region: CSDGTGNPYGYTF. CDR3 coding DNA: TGCAGCGACGGGACAGGGAATCCCTATGGCTACACCTTC.

The V call is TRBV19, the J call TRBJ2-7; D ambiguous. V lost 1 base and J lost 7, with 11 bases in between. CDR3 size: 13 residues. Looked up from germline, CDR1 is LNHDA and CDR2 is SQIVND (reference sequence). As DNA, the CDR3 is TGTGCCAGTAGTATAGGCAGCGTACAAGAGCAGTACTTC. This gives the protein CASSIGSVQEQYF. The full variable domain, rest sourced from reference TRBV19 and TRBJ2-7, is DGGITQSPKYLFRKEGQNVTLSCEQNLNHDAMYWYRQDPGQGLRLIYYSQIVNDFQKGDIAEGYSVSREKKESFPLTVTSAQKNPTAFYLCASSIGSVQEQYFGPGTRLTVT.